These 16 T cell receptor beta chains were sequenced from one sample in a study of T cell repertoires in cytomegalovirus infection (dated by TCRdb to about 2019). Sequencing instrument: Illumina HiSeq 1500. TCRdb reprocessing: public reads trimmed at Q25 with fastp, clones called with MiXCR, in-frame beta chains kept. CDR3 protein duplicates are merged, each entry listing the most common genes and DNA. The sample table holds hundreds of thousands of distinct CDR3 sequences, of which roughly a sixth were seen once. The ten largest clones represent more than 10% of the sample. Sample: PBMCs. The receptor set was obtained from a human donor in good health (CMV status not recorded). Some clones in this sample may be carry-over from other donors' samples.

This clonotype was seen many times. The chain uses TRBV12-3 or TRBV12-4 and TRBJ2-3; perhaps TRBD1 as D (7 bases). There are 15 residues in the CDR3. Trimming pared 6 bases from V and 6 bases from J, leaving 19 bases between. In DNA form, the CDR3 reads TGTGCCAGCAGGACCAGCAGGGGGGCTTCGGATACGCAGTATTTT. It translates to CASRTSRGASDTQYF.

The chain recombines TRBV10-3 with TRBJ2-7; TRBD2 might be the D (6 bases). Looked up from germline, CDR1 is ENHRY and CDR2 is SYGVKD. The CDR3 totals 19 residues. V was trimmed by 7 bases and J by 4 bases, leaving 32 bases between them. CDR3: CAIKAGLGASGRADYEQYF. In nucleotides, the CDR3 is TGTGCCATCAAGGCGGGACTCGGGGCCAGCGGGCGCGCGGATTACGAGCAGTACTTC.

V gene TRBV11-3 combines with J gene TRBJ2-1, with D possibly matching TRBD2 (6 bases). Germline CDR1 SGHNT, CDR2 YENEEA. The CDR3 sequence is 15 residues long. V lost 4 bases to trimming and J lost 0 bases, with 10 bases between them. The CDR3 DNA sequence: TGTGCCAGCAGCTCCGGGGGTTACTCCTACAATGAGCAGTTCTTC. This codes for CASSSGGYSYNEQFF.

At least ten counts were recorded for this clonotype. V and J are TRBV7-2 and TRBJ2-1, with D tentatively TRBD2 (6 bases). Per germline, CDR1 SGHTA and CDR2 FQGNSA. CDR3 length: 15 residues. Trimming took off 2 bases at V and 6 bases at J, with 14 bases between the two ends. In nucleotides, the CDR3 is TGTGCCAGCAGCTTACAGGGACTGACGGGCAATGAGCAGTTCTTC. Translating it yields CASSLQGLTGNEQFF. Full variable domain (remainder filled in from reference TRBV7-2 and TRBJ2-1): GAGVSQSPSNKVTEKGKDVELRCDPISGHTALYWYRQSLGQGLEFLIYFQGNSAPDKSGLPSDRFSAERTGGSVSTLTIQRTQQEDSAVYLCASSLQGLTGNEQFFGPGTRLTVL.

The chain is built from TRBV5-1 and TRBJ1-1; D perhaps matches TRBD1 (6 bases). Per germline, CDR1 SGHRS and CDR2 YFSETQ. This CDR3 has 16 residues. V was pared by 4 bases and J by 1 base, with 17 bases between. The CDR3 coding sequence is TGCGCCAGCAGCCTAAGAGCGACAGGCGGGAACACTGAAGCTTTCTTT. Its protein is CASSLRATGGNTEAFF.

The chain recombines TRBV4-1 with TRBJ2-3, with 10 bases matching TRBD2. Germline-derived CDR1 and CDR2 are MGHRA and YSYEKL. V dropped 0 bases and J dropped 2; count of bases not matched to a gene: 5. There are 17 residues in the CDR3. The CDR3 loop reads CASSQDLLAGPTDTQYF. In DNA form, the CDR3 reads TGCGCCAGCAGCCAAGATTTACTAGCGGGACCCACAGATACGCAGTATTTT.

This clonotype was detected many times. The rearrangement uses TRBV6-1 and TRBJ1-2; tentatively, D is TRBD1 (6 bases). The CDR3 length is 13 residues. Trimming pared 7 bases from V and 7 bases from J, leaving 16 bases between. The germline V gene has CDR1 MNHNS and CDR2 SASEGT. The CDR3 here is CASKLQGVRGYTF. The CDR3 DNA follows: TGTGCCAGCAAACTACAGGGTGTCCGTGGCTACACCTTC.

This clonotype was detected many times. CDR3: CASSPHGTGRFRTEAFF. The CDR3 nucleotides read TGTGCCAGCAGCCCGCATGGGACAGGGAGGTTTCGCACTGAAGCTTTCTTT. The genes are TRBV7-2 and TRBJ1-1; 9 nucleotides line up with TRBD1. V lost 5 bases, J lost 4 bases, and 14 bases stayed unmatched. Per the germline V gene, CDR1 is SGHTA and CDR2 is FQGNSA. This CDR3 comprises 17 residues.

This clonotype appeared many times. V gene TRBV28 combines with J gene TRBJ2-5; D uncertain. Trimming left V 5 bases short and J 2 bases short, with 12 bases between. Germline CDR1 reads MDHEN; CDR2 reads SYDVKM. The CDR3 is made up of 14 amino acids. The chain's CDR3 is CASSLGFGQETQYF. The CDR3 region has the DNA TGTGCCAGCAGTCTAGGGTTCGGACAAGAGACCCAGTACTTC. Using reference TRBV28 and TRBJ2-5 for the parts outside the CDR3, the full variable domain is DVKVTQSSRYLVKRTGEKVFLECVQDMDHENMFWYRQDPGLGLRLIYFSYDVKMKEKGDIPEGYSVSREKKERFSLILESASTNQTSMYLCASSLGFGQETQYFGPGTRLLVL.

This clonotype appeared a few times. This rearrangement joins TRBV5-4 to TRBJ2-7, with TRBD1 identical over 7 bases. V gave up 4 bases and J gave up 0 bases; unmatched junction bases: 4. Germline CDR1 and CDR2: SGHNT and YYREEE (reference sequence). CDR3 size: 14 residues. CDR3 sequence reads: CASSTTGPSYEQYF. For the CDR3, the DNA is TGTGCCAGCAGCACGACAGGGCCCTCCTACGAGCAGTACTTC.

The V call is TRBV6-2 or TRBV6-3, the J call TRBJ2-1; 7 bases map to TRBD2. The germline V gene encodes CDR1 MNHEY and CDR2 SVGEGT. This CDR3 contains 17 residues. The J segment lost 7 bases and the V segment lost 6 bases, leaving 18 bases of the junction unmatched. The chain's CDR3 is CASSQGWLAVWWNEQFF. The CDR3 DNA follows: TGTGCCAGCAGCCAAGGGTGGCTAGCGGTCTGGTGGAATGAGCAGTTCTTC.

This chain uses TRBV20-1 with TRBJ2-5; D is perhaps TRBD1 (5 bases). Trimming took 0 bases from V and 1 from J, leaving 9 bases between them. Germline CDR1 reads DFQATT; CDR2 reads SNEGSKA (reference sequence). This CDR3 has 14 amino acids. This chain's CDR3 is CSARDFQGQETQYF. In DNA form, the CDR3 reads TGCAGTGCTAGAGATTTCCAGGGCCAAGAGACCCAGTACTTC.

The J gene is TRBJ2-6, the V gene TRBV4-2; perhaps TRBD1 as D (5 bases). The CDR3 is 16 amino acids. CDR1 and CDR2 from the germline V gene are LGHNA and YNFKEQ. Trimming pared 2 bases from V and 1 base from J, leaving 9 bases between. CDR3 amino acids: CASSQMGRSGANVLTF. The DNA for the CDR3 is TGTGCCAGCAGCCAAATGGGGCGGTCTGGGGCCAACGTCCTGACTTTC.

The sample holds many counts of this clonotype. The chain has TRBV7-2 and TRBJ1-5; 8 bases align to TRBD1. CDR3 length: 15 residues. Germline CDR1 reads SGHTA; CDR2 reads FQGNSA. V shed 1 base, J shed 4 bases, and the junction held 3 bases outside the gene matches. The CDR3 loop is CASSLGTGTNQPQHF. The CDR3 DNA reads TGTGCCAGCAGCTTAGGGACAGGGACTAATCAGCCCCAGCATTTT.

This clonotype came up many times. This rearrangement joins TRBV7-8 to TRBJ2-1; no definite D call. Trimming left V 4 bases short and J 7 bases short, with 23 bases between. Germline CDR1 SGHVS, CDR2 FQNEAQ. The CDR3 loop spans 17 amino acids. The CDR3 protein is CASSSHERRVRSNEQFF. The CDR3 DNA follows: TGTGCCAGCAGCTCCCATGAGCGCCGAGTGAGGTCGAATGAGCAGTTCTTC.

The chain uses TRBV5-1 and TRBJ1-1, with TRBD1 matching over 8 bases. Losses at the gene ends were 4 bases for V and 1 base for J; bases not matched to a gene: 12. CDR3 size: 17 residues. Germline V lookup: CDR1 SGHRS, CDR2 YFSETQ. The CDR3 region is CASSPSTGEVKNTEAFF. In nucleotides, the CDR3 is TGCGCCAGCAGCCCCTCGACAGGGGAAGTGAAGAACACTGAAGCTTTCTTT.